The 20 T cell receptor beta chains in this list originate from one sample, sequenced in a study of shared clonotypes between healthy human individuals. This table comes from immunoSEQ multiplex PCR, and its TCRdb copy is limited to in-frame clones, with some not included. The sample holds 950,000 to 1,300,000 clones, roughly 70% seen once. The sample taken for sequencing was memory CD4+ T cells sorted from blood. Subset defined: CD45RA-negative fraction. These TCRs come from a man aged 18 to 29 in good health.

This chain joins TRBV7-2 and TRBJ2-2, with a weak D call TRBD2 (6 bases). Germline values: CDR1 SGHTA, CDR2 FQGNSA. The CDR3 is 15 amino acids. V lost 1 base and J lost 2, with 8 bases in between. The CDR3 here is CASSLVGGNTGELFF. The CDR3 DNA is TGTGCCAGCAGCTTAGTCGGGGGTAACACCGGGGAGCTGTTTTTT.

V gene TRBV9 combines with J gene TRBJ2-5, with D tentatively TRBD2 (7 bases). The CDR3 loop spans 15 amino acids. V lost 4 bases to trimming and J lost 5 bases, with 18 bases between them. Germline CDR1 reads SGDLS; CDR2 reads YYNGEE. In DNA form, the CDR3 reads TGTGCCAGCAGCTCAACCCGGGGGGCGTGGGAGACCCAGTACTTC. Translation: CASSSTRGAWETQYF.

This clone was picked up a small number of times. The rearrangement uses TRBV21-1 and TRBJ1-5; the DNA was not compared with TRBD1, the D call given in the table. TRBV21-1 is a pseudogene locus. The CDR3 is made up of 16 amino acids. This chain's CDR3 is CASSKGGQGNGQPQHF. The CDR3 DNA reads as TGTGCCAGCAGCAAAGGGGGACAGGGGAACGGGCAGCCCCAGCATTTT.

This clone appeared once. In DNA, the CDR3 is TGTGCCAGCACCAGCCTCGGAACCCCCAGAGATACGCAGTATTTT. Its protein is CASTSLGTPRDTQYF. This chain joins TRBV9 and TRBJ2-3; D ambiguous. The CDR3 is 15 amino acids. With 6 bases removed from V and 5 bases from J, the gap between germline ends came to 19 bases. The germline V gene encodes CDR1 SGDLS and CDR2 YYNGEE.

The chain has TRBV5-8 and TRBJ1-3; D perhaps matches TRBD1 (6 bases). V lost 0 bases and J lost 2, with 6 bases in between. The CDR3 covers 14 residues. CDR1 SGHTS and CDR2 YDEGEE come from the germline V gene. The CDR3 region has the DNA TGTGCCAGCAGCTTGGACAGGGCTGGAAACACCATATATTTT. Translated: CASSLDRAGNTIYF.

The chain links TRBV6-1 to TRBJ2-5; 10 nucleotides match TRBD1. CDR3 length: 15 residues. The V gene's germline CDR1 is MNHNS and CDR2 SASEGT. V was clipped by 4 bases and J by 6 bases; unmatched bases: 8. The CDR3 spells CASSAQTGGGKTQYF. CDR3 in DNA: TGTGCCAGCAGTGCACAGACAGGGGGCGGAAAGACCCAGTACTTC.

A single count supports this clone. The chain combines TRBV5-5 with TRBJ2-7; no firm D call. Germline V CDR1 and CDR2: SGHKS, YYEKEE (reference sequence). V was shortened by 2 bases and J by 7 bases, with 16 bases between the two germline ends. The CDR3 runs 14 residues. CDR3: CASSLGPWPQEQYF. In DNA form, the CDR3 reads TGTGCCAGCAGCTTAGGTCCTTGGCCCCAGGAGCAGTACTTC.

The CDR3 here is CASRGNIYEQYF. The CDR3 region has the DNA TGTGCCAGCAGGGGCAATATCTACGAGCAGTACTTC. The rearrangement joins TRBV28 to TRBJ2-7; no firm D call. Germline V gene lookup returns CDR1 MDHEN and CDR2 SYDVKM. Trimming shortened V by 6 bases and J by 3 bases, and 9 bases separated the two germline ends. The CDR3 is 12 residues long.

V is TRBV28 and J is TRBJ2-4; D ambiguous. Germline CDR1 reads MDHEN; CDR2 reads SYDVKM. The CDR3 is 13 residues long. With 5 bases removed from V and 0 bases from J, the gap between germline ends came to 5 bases. The CDR3: CASSPLAKNIQYF. The CDR3 DNA is TGTGCCAGCAGTCCTCTAGCCAAAAACATTCAGTACTTC. Together with reference TRBV28 and TRBJ2-4, the CDR3 gives the full variable domain: DVKVTQSSRYLVKRTGEKVFLECVQDMDHENMFWYRQDPGLGLRLIYFSYDVKMKEKGDIPEGYSVSREKKERFSLILESASTNQTSMYLCASSPLAKNIQYFGAGTRLSVL.

The chain recombines TRBV5-4 with TRBJ2-2; D gene ambiguous. Germline CDR1 reads SGHNT; CDR2 reads YYREEE (reference sequence). Trimming removed 2 bases from V and 2 bases from J, with 10 bases in between. The length of the CDR3 is 15 residues. CDR3 sequence: CASSFQGLNTGELFF. The CDR3 nucleotides are TGTGCCAGCAGCTTTCAAGGGTTAAACACCGGGGAGCTGTTTTTT.

V gene TRBV4-1 combines with J gene TRBJ2-2, with 8 bases identical to TRBD2. CDR3 length: 16 amino acids. V dropped 0 bases and J dropped 4; count of bases not matched to a gene: 4. Germline CDR1 reads MGHRA; CDR2 reads YSYEKL. The chain's CDR3 is CASSQDPGGATGELFF. In nucleotides, the CDR3 is TGCGCCAGCAGCCAAGACCCCGGGGGGGCCACCGGGGAGCTGTTTTTT.

The chain recombines TRBV6-5 with TRBJ2-5; tentative D call: TRBD2 (6 bases). Germline V gives CDR1 MNHEY, CDR2 SVGAGI. V gave up 6 bases and J gave up 3 bases, with 11 bases separating them. The CDR3 extends over 13 amino acids. CDR3 DNA: TGTGCCAGCAGCGAGACTAGAAAAGAGACCCAGTACTTC. Translating it yields CASSETRKETQYF.

This clone was recorded a few times. The sample holds other DNA sequences that translate to the same CDR3. The chain is built from TRBV19 and TRBJ2-3, with D possibly being TRBD2 (5 bases). V was shortened by 5 bases and J by 4 bases, with 13 bases between the two germline ends. Germline V gene data show CDR1 as LNHDA and CDR2 as SQIVND (reference sequence). This CDR3 is built from 14 residues. The CDR3 spells CASSLAGAPDTQYF. The CDR3 DNA reads TGTGCCAGTAGTCTCGCGGGTGCTCCAGATACGCAGTATTTT.

This clone was picked up a small number of times. This chain connects TRBV6-1 to TRBJ2-7; D is uncertain. Germline V CDR1 and CDR2: MNHNS, SASEGT. The CDR3 extends over 14 amino acids. The V gene lost 4 bases and the J gene lost 6 bases, with 16 bases spanning the gap. Here the CDR3 DNA reads TGTGCCAGCAGTGTTAGTGGTAATCAAGCCGAGCAGTACTTC. It encodes CASSVSGNQAEQYF.

The chain couples TRBV10-3 to TRBJ2-7, with D possibly being TRBD2 (5 bases). V was pared by 5 bases and J by 7 bases, with 24 bases between. Germline loops: CDR1 ENHRY, CDR2 SYGVKD. The CDR3 extends over 16 amino acids. The CDR3 nucleotides read TGTGCCATCAGTAACAATCTAGCATCGGAATCGGGAGAGCAGTACTTC. Amino acid sequence: CAISNNLASESGEQYF.

The J gene is TRBJ2-1, the V gene TRBV19; D is tentatively TRBD1 or TRBD2 (5 bases each). V was pared by 3 bases and J by 5 bases, with 14 bases between. CDR1 and CDR2 from the germline V gene are LNHDA and SQIVND (reference sequence). The CDR3 covers 15 residues. The CDR3 is CASSIWGTIDNEQFF. In DNA, the CDR3 is TGTGCCAGTAGTATCTGGGGGACGATCGACAATGAGCAGTTCTTC. The entire variable domain, with the rest obtained from reference TRBV19 and TRBJ2-1, is as follows: DGGITQSPKYLFRKEGQNVTLSCEQNLNHDAMYWYRQDPGQGLRLIYYSQIVNDFQKGDIAEGYSVSREKKESFPLTVTSAQKNPTAFYLCASSIWGTIDNEQFFGPGTRLTVL.

The CDR3 sequence is CASSKDRGLYEQYF. In DNA form, the CDR3 reads TGCGCCAGCAGCAAGGACAGGGGGCTTTACGAGCAGTACTTC. The chain uses TRBV4-1 and TRBJ2-5, with TRBD1 identical over 11 bases. Judging by the DNA end, TRBJ2-7 fits better; the J call may be wrong. Germline loops: CDR1 MGHRA, CDR2 YSYEKL. CDR3 length equals 14 residues.

Comments on this clone: This may stem from a read error, because a much larger clone lies one nucleotide away. Other DNA sequences in this specimen translate into the identical CDR3. V is TRBV5-1 and J is TRBJ2-3; D might be TRBD2 (5 bases). V lost 0 bases and J 3 bases, leaving 5 bases between the germline ends. Germline V gene sequence: CDR1 SGHRS, CDR2 YFSETQ. The CDR3 extends over 13 amino acids. The CDR3 DNA follows: TGCGCCAGCAGCTTGGGAGGGACAGATACGCAGTATTTT. Amino acid sequence: CASSLGGTDTQYF.

This clone occurred a few times. The sample has other DNA sequences that encode this CDR3 too. This rearrangement joins TRBV29-1 to TRBJ1-4; D is undetermined. V gave up 6 bases and J gave up 3 bases, with 8 bases separating them. Germline V CDR1 and CDR2: SQVTM, ANQGSEA. The CDR3 extends over 12 amino acids. CDR3 in amino acids: CSVRGANEKLFF. The DNA for the CDR3 is TGCAGCGTGCGGGGAGCTAATGAAAAACTGTTTTTT.

This rearrangement joins TRBV5-1 to TRBJ2-3; D is unresolved. Germline CDR1 and CDR2: SGHRS and YFSETQ. The V end lost 0 bases, the J end lost 8 bases, and 10 bases lay between the germline ends. The CDR3 consists of 13 residues. In DNA, the CDR3 is TGCGCCAGCAGCTTGGGGGCGGAGACTACGCAGTATTTT. This encodes CASSLGAETTQYF.